A selection of T cell receptor beta chains follows, all from one sample in a study of molecular identifiers for immune sequencing clone quantification. TCRdb called the PCR reads again in MiXCR, with one record for every CDR3 protein. The sample yields some 580,000 distinct CDR3 sequences, about 25% seen once. Material for sequencing was naive CD8+ T cells from blood, with Jurkat cell RNA spiked in. All receptors derive from a human donor in good health. Some libraries in this study had Jurkat cell RNA spiked in. The CDR3 runs from the conserved cysteine through the conserved F or W. A D gene is named only where the DNA matches it firmly. Size is omitted from some rows. Given values are once, few, many or a class for expanded clones.

d_call: -
clone_size: -
j_call: TRBJ1-2
v_call: TRBV29-1
cdr3_nt: TGCAGCGTTGAAGACCACCCCTCGGGGGGGCGCCGCTATGGCTACACCTTC
cdr3_aa: CSVEDHPSGGRRYGYTF

d_call: -
clone_size: many
j_call: TRBJ2-7
v_call: TRBV7-6
cdr3_nt: TGTGCCAGCAGCCGAGGCAGCGAGCAGTACTTC
cdr3_aa: CASSRGSEQYF

d_call: -
clone_size: many
j_call: TRBJ2-3
v_call: TRBV29-1
cdr3_nt: TGCAGCGTTGACGGGGAGCTGCCTAGCACAGATACGCAGTATTTT
cdr3_aa: CSVDGELPSTDTQYF

d_call: TRBD1
clone_size: -
j_call: TRBJ2-7
v_call: TRBV6-1
cdr3_nt: TGTGCCAGCACCTGGACAGGGATGGGCTACGAGCAGTACTTC
cdr3_aa: CASTWTGMGYEQYF

d_call: -
clone_size: few
j_call: TRBJ1-2
v_call: TRBV7-9
cdr3_nt: TGTGCCAGCAGCTTAGCCCAGGGGCATGGCTACACCTTC
cdr3_aa: CASSLAQGHGYTF

d_call: -
clone_size: -
j_call: TRBJ1-3
v_call: TRBV7-9
cdr3_nt: TGTGCCAGCAGCTTAGATAGAAACACCATATATTTT
cdr3_aa: CASSLDRNTIYF

d_call: TRBD1
clone_size: few
j_call: TRBJ2-7
v_call: TRBV12-3/TRBV12-4
cdr3_nt: TGTGCCAGCAGTTGGCCGGGACAGGGGTTCTACGAGCAGTACTTC
cdr3_aa: CASSWPGQGFYEQYF

d_call: TRBD2
clone_size: many
j_call: TRBJ2-7
v_call: TRBV29-1
cdr3_nt: TGCAGCGTTGAACTACGCCTAGCGGGAGTATCCTACGAGCAGTACTTC
cdr3_aa: CSVELRLAGVSYEQYF

d_call: -
clone_size: few
j_call: TRBJ2-1
v_call: TRBV9
cdr3_nt: TGTGCCAGCAGCGTAGCCCACGACAATGAGCAGTTCTTC
cdr3_aa: CASSVAHDNEQFF

d_call: TRBD2
clone_size: -
j_call: TRBJ2-1
v_call: TRBV18
cdr3_nt: TGTGCCAGCTCACCTAGTCCGGGACTAGCGGGAGAGGTTGAGCAGTTCTTC
cdr3_aa: CASSPSPGLAGEVEQFF

d_call: -
clone_size: few
j_call: TRBJ2-6
v_call: TRBV19
cdr3_nt: TGTGCCAGTAGTATTTCCGGGACTGGGGCCAACGTCCTGACTTTC
cdr3_aa: CASSISGTGANVLTF

d_call: -
clone_size: many
j_call: TRBJ2-4
v_call: TRBV27
cdr3_nt: TGTGCCAGCAGTTTATCATCAGGGTTAAACATTCAGTACTTC
cdr3_aa: CASSLSSGLNIQYF

d_call: TRBD2
clone_size: -
j_call: TRBJ2-1
v_call: TRBV4-3
cdr3_nt: TGCGCCAGCAGCCATACTAGCGGGGGGCCCAATGAGCAGTTCTTC
cdr3_aa: CASSHTSGGPNEQFF

d_call: -
clone_size: many
j_call: TRBJ2-3
v_call: TRBV5-4
cdr3_nt: TGTGCCAGCAGCTTGCCGGGGAAGATGTCAGATACGCAGTATTTT
cdr3_aa: CASSLPGKMSDTQYF

d_call: -
clone_size: -
j_call: TRBJ2-5
v_call: TRBV11-2
cdr3_nt: TGTGCCAGCAGCTTATTCCTAGAAGAGACCCAGTACTTC
cdr3_aa: CASSLFLEETQYF

d_call: TRBD1
clone_size: -
j_call: TRBJ2-3
v_call: TRBV19
cdr3_nt: TGTGCCAGCGGACAGGGTGCAGATACGCAGTATTTT
cdr3_aa: CASGQGADTQYF

d_call: TRBD1
clone_size: many
j_call: TRBJ2-7
v_call: TRBV20-1
cdr3_nt: TGCAGTGCAACCGGGACAGGATCCTACGAGCAGTACTTC
cdr3_aa: CSATGTGSYEQYF

d_call: TRBD2
clone_size: -
j_call: TRBJ2-7
v_call: TRBV9
cdr3_nt: TGTGCCAGCAGCGAGAGCGGGAGCGGTTACGAGCAGTACTTC
cdr3_aa: CASSESGSGYEQYF

d_call: -
clone_size: many
j_call: TRBJ1-1
v_call: TRBV20-1
cdr3_nt: TGCAGTGCTAGTAGGGTACTTGAAGCTTTCTTT
cdr3_aa: CSASRVLEAFF

d_call: TRBD1
clone_size: -
j_call: TRBJ1-2
v_call: TRBV5-5
cdr3_nt: TGTGCCAGCAGCTTGGACCTGGGACAGCGAGGTCACTATGGCTACACCTTC
cdr3_aa: CASSLDLGQRGHYGYTF

d_call: -
clone_size: few
j_call: TRBJ2-7
v_call: TRBV4-1
cdr3_nt: TGCGCCAGCAGCCAAGAGGGAGGGACAGCGATCTCCTACGAGCAGTACTTC
cdr3_aa: CASSQEGGTAISYEQYF

d_call: TRBD2
clone_size: many
j_call: TRBJ2-2
v_call: TRBV29-1
cdr3_nt: TGCAGCGTTGAAGGAAATGTTGTAATGTCTAGCGGGAGAGTTTCCACCGGGGAGCTGTTTTTT
cdr3_aa: CSVEGNVVMSSGRVSTGELFF

d_call: TRBD2
clone_size: -
j_call: TRBJ2-1
v_call: TRBV7-9
cdr3_nt: TGTGCCAGCAGCACGATAGCGGGAGGGAGTGCCTACAATGAGCAGTTCTTC
cdr3_aa: CASSTIAGGSAYNEQFF

d_call: -
clone_size: -
j_call: TRBJ1-6
v_call: TRBV12-3/TRBV12-4
cdr3_nt: TGTGCCAGCAGTTCCTCCCAGACCGGGAATTCACCCCTCCACTTT
cdr3_aa: CASSSSQTGNSPLHF

d_call: -
clone_size: many
j_call: TRBJ1-1
v_call: TRBV7-6
cdr3_nt: TGTGCCAGCAGCTCCGGTGGGAGCGAGGCTTTCTTT
cdr3_aa: CASSSGGSEAFF

d_call: -
clone_size: -
j_call: TRBJ2-3
v_call: TRBV27
cdr3_nt: TGTGCCAGCAGTTCCGTCGGACAGCAGTATTTT
cdr3_aa: CASSSVGQQYF

d_call: -
clone_size: many
j_call: TRBJ2-7
v_call: TRBV4-2
cdr3_nt: TGTGCCAGCAGCCAAGAGGACTACCAGGCGACAGAGCAGTACTTC
cdr3_aa: CASSQEDYQATEQYF

d_call: -
clone_size: -
j_call: TRBJ2-7
v_call: TRBV15
cdr3_nt: TGTGCCACCAGCTTTTCGGGAACCCCTCAGGAGCAGTACTTC
cdr3_aa: CATSFSGTPQEQYF

d_call: TRBD1
clone_size: -
j_call: TRBJ2-1
v_call: TRBV9
cdr3_nt: TGTGCCAGCAGCGTGGGGACAGGGGTGGAGGGCTCCGACAATGAGCAGTTCTTC
cdr3_aa: CASSVGTGVEGSDNEQFF

d_call: -
clone_size: -
j_call: TRBJ2-7
v_call: TRBV2
cdr3_nt: TGTGCCAGCAGTGAAGTGGAGACGCTGTCCTACGAGCAGTACTTC
cdr3_aa: CASSEVETLSYEQYF

d_call: TRBD1
clone_size: few
j_call: TRBJ1-2
v_call: TRBV6-6
cdr3_nt: TGTGCCAGCACCGACAGGGATCCTAACTATGGCTACACCTTC
cdr3_aa: CASTDRDPNYGYTF

d_call: TRBD2
clone_size: many
j_call: TRBJ2-3
v_call: TRBV2
cdr3_nt: TGTGCCAGCAGTGCTTTCCGGGAGGAGCGCGATACGCAGTATTTT
cdr3_aa: CASSAFREERDTQYF

d_call: TRBD2
clone_size: many
j_call: TRBJ2-3
v_call: TRBV6-2/TRBV6-3
cdr3_nt: TGTGCCAGCAGTTTAATGACTAGCGGGGTGATCGGCACAGATACGCAGTATTTT
cdr3_aa: CASSLMTSGVIGTDTQYF

d_call: TRBD2
clone_size: -
j_call: TRBJ2-7
v_call: TRBV6-5
cdr3_nt: TGTGCCAGCAAGGTTCGGGGGGGAGTGCCAGACGAACAGTACTTC
cdr3_aa: CASKVRGGVPDEQYF

d_call: -
clone_size: once
j_call: TRBJ2-3
v_call: TRBV6-2/TRBV6-3
cdr3_nt: TGTGCCAGCAGTTACCTTGGCACCACAGATACGCGGTATTTT
cdr3_aa: CASSYLGTTDTRYF